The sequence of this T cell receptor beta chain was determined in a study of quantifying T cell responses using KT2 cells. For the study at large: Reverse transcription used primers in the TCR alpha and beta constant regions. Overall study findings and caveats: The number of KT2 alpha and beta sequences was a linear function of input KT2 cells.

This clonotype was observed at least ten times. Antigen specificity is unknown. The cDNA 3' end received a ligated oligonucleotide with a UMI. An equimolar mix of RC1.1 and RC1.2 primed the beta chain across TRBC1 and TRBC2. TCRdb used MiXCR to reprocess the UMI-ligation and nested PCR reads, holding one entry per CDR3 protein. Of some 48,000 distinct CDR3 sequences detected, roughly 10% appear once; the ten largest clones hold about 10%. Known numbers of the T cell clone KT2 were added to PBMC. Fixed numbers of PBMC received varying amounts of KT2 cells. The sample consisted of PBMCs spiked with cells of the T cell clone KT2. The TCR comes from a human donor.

The CDR3 spells CASREIQENEQYF. The CDR3 DNA reads TGTGCCAGCAGAGAAATACAGGAGAACGAGCAGTACTTC. J is TRBJ2-7 and V is TRBV6-2 or TRBV6-3; weak D call: TRBD1 (5 bases). In germline, CDR1 is MNHEY, CDR2 SVGEGT. Deletions cut 6 bases from V and 5 bases from J, with 14 bases between. This CDR3 contains 13 residues.